This T cell receptor (beta chain) was recorded in a study of T cell repertoires in cytomegalovirus infection. This clonotype was observed a handful of times. Its antigen is not identified. Overall study findings and caveats: CMV-specific TCR beta clonotypes restricted by HLA-C were the ones dominating the ex vivo response.

TCRdb recomputed calls from the reads with MiXCR, one row per CDR3 protein. Of around 630,000 distinct CDR3 sequences listed, 20% to 30% are singletons. V shed 4 bases, J shed 2 bases, and the junction held 7 bases outside the gene matches. CDR1 is DFQATT, CDR2 SNEGSKA, per germline (reference sequence). The CDR3 is made up of 15 amino acids. The TCR originated in a human donor in good health (CMV status not recorded). Some clones in this sample may be carry-over from other donors' samples. The sequencing sample was made of CD8+ T cells from PBMCs. The chain couples TRBV20-1 to TRBJ1-5, with TRBD1 identical over 8 bases. CDR3 sequence reads: CSATTGEEGNQPQHF. The DNA of the CDR3 is TGCAGTGCTACGACAGGGGAAGAGGGCAATCAGCCCCAGCATTTT.